This record concerns one TCR beta chain sequence. This clonotype occurred many times. There is no known antigen for this receptor. Base qualities are not provided; no much larger clone lies one nucleotide away. The CDR3 holds 14 amino acids from the cysteine to the phenylalanine. The CDR3 DNA has 42 bases and is translated from base 1. The germline V end is reduced by 6 bases and the J end by 4 bases; junction bases left unmatched: 8. The record originates from a study of CD8 T cells in ankylosing spondylitis (dated by TCRdb to the late 2010s). In the study overall: The study profiled T cell receptor beta repertoires in healthy donors and ankylosing spondylitis patients to find disease-linked TCR variants. The full study cohort was made up of under 30 ankylosing spondylitis patients and approximately 100 healthy donors. Peripheral blood was sampled, and synovial fluid was additionally collected from ankylosing spondylitis patients. General findings and caveats noted by the study authors: A CD8+ phenotype was shown by the disease-linked clones, which were found at relatively low frequencies in peripheral blood. A TCR beta motif made up of several highly homologous amino acid variants appeared to be characteristic of blood from ankylosing spondylitis patients. Some motif variants were previously reported in synovial fluid and blood of reactive arthritis patients, suggesting common disease-initiation mechanisms. The disease-linked clones were reported as significantly enriched in matched synovial fluid samples from ankylosing spondylitis patients.

Instrument on record: Illumina HiSeq 2500. Quantitative 5'-RACE with molecular barcodes was used to prepare TCR beta libraries. In the paper's pipeline: A new computational method based on a probabilistic model of VDJ rearrangement was used to identify disease-linked TCR variants. TCRdb redid the processing of the public reads, applying fastp at Q25 and MiXCR, and retained in-frame beta chains. For every CDR3 protein sequence, its rows merge into one entry that carries the most common genes and DNA. The V and J calls, along with clone size, are taken from TCRdb and not from the paper's own processing. The sample data list roughly 280,000 distinct CDR3 sequences, and around 19% of these were observed just once. Roughly 7.3% of the sample lies in the top ten.

The clonotype was recovered from a male donor with ankylosing spondylitis or in good health (not recorded which). Sequencing input: blood, either unsorted or a sorted T cell fraction (not recorded which). The V gene is TRBV12-3 or TRBV12-4 and the J gene is TRBJ1-1, with 7 bases matching TRBD1. This receptor carries the CDR3 CASRLGQAGTEAFF. The nucleotides are TGTGCCAGCAGGCTTGGACAGGCGGGCACTGAAGCTTTCTTT.